The rows below give T cell receptor beta chains drawn from one sample of a study of regulatory T cells in long-lasting Graves disease. TCRdb processed the multiplex PCR reads anew with MiXCR; each CDR3 protein has one entry. This sample yields hundreds of thousands of distinct CDR3 sequences, of which 20% are seen a single time; 6.5% to 8% belongs to the top ten. The sequences come from peripheral blood mononuclear cells (PBMCs), collected when the disease was refractory, from a patient treated with antithyroid drugs. The receptor source for this set is a female donor with Graves disease. CDR3s include the opening cysteine and the closing phenylalanine or tryptophan. Where a row states a size, it is once, few, many or the class of an expanded clone; other rows omit it.

size	J	V	CDR3
-	TRBJ2-3	TRBV3-1	CASSQLAGGTTDTQYF
-	TRBJ1-1	TRBV3-1	CASSRLPGQGNTEAFF
few	TRBJ1-5	TRBV6-7	CASSVQPVTDFVDQPQHF
few	TRBJ2-2	TRBV3-1	CASSQDGSSGRYSGELFF
-	TRBJ2-7	TRBV9	CASSVEAGGYEQYF
many	TRBJ2-7	TRBV11-2	CASSTTSGSASSYEQYF
few	TRBJ2-5	TRBV5-5	CASSLEVTSLRAQYF
few	TRBJ2-7	TRBV5-1	CASSLGGRRAYEQYF
-	TRBJ1-1	TRBV5-1	CASSLLAGVLSTEAFF
-	TRBJ2-7	TRBV9	CASSVLDLGEQYF
many	TRBJ2-7	TRBV27	CASSFFFNGQNPYEQYF
-	TRBJ2-1	TRBV19	CASSIFTSGPARLRNEQFF
-	TRBJ2-2	TRBV6-1	CASSESGRGPGELFF
few	TRBJ2-5	TRBV5-1	CASKTTGVETQYF
many	TRBJ2-2	TRBV28	CASNLADANTGELFF
-	TRBJ2-7	TRBV9	CASSGMTGGVNEQYF
many	TRBJ2-5	TRBV20-1	CSARSVREETQYF
-	TRBJ2-2	TRBV5-1	CASSLGPGAGELFF
-	TRBJ2-7	TRBV27	CASSLAGTGGGEQYF
few	TRBJ2-7	TRBV5-1	CASSPTSGRLAEQYF
-	TRBJ2-2	TRBV6-1	CASRRGGTGELLF
few	TRBJ2-7	TRBV5-1	CASSMTSGSFGEQYF
-	TRBJ1-1	TRBV5-1	CASSLTQSGAEAFF
many	TRBJ2-5	TRBV11-2	CASSEMPGRLAGLETQYF
many	TRBJ1-1	TRBV6-2/TRBV6-3	CASSYSQGEIEDPMNTEAFF
few	TRBJ1-1	TRBV5-1	CASSLVVLGAANTEAFF
-	TRBJ1-1	TRBV10-3	CAISGGGDREAFF
-	TRBJ2-2	TRBV3-1	CASSQESQGVITGELFF
-	TRBJ2-5	TRBV6-5	CASSYSNRLAGGFRTQYF
many	TRBJ2-7	TRBV13	CASSLVQGGGEQYF
few	TRBJ2-2	TRBV20-1	CSARGLLNTGELFF
-	TRBJ2-7	TRBV4-2	CASSPALRDLYEQYF
few	TRBJ1-5	TRBV7-2	CASSPLTRGNQPQHF
many	TRBJ1-2	TRBV6-2/TRBV6-3	CASSAVLDRNYGYTF
few	TRBJ1-2	TRBV3-1	CASSFGTTYGYTF
-	TRBJ2-5	TRBV20-1	CSARAVWGVGETQYF
-	TRBJ1-5	TRBV5-8	CASSDWGRGGGQPQHF
-	TRBJ2-5	TRBV28	CASSFIGRGHLQETQYF
-	TRBJ1-2	TRBV28	CASSGGTRGYGYTF
many	TRBJ2-7	TRBV3-1	CASGLAGYHEQYF
few	TRBJ2-7	TRBV3-1	CASSQDRPSGSEQYF
-	TRBJ2-1	TRBV27	CASSLRDYRYNEQFF
many	TRBJ2-5	TRBV11-1	CASSTGTRGQETQYF
few	TRBJ2-7	TRBV4-1	CASSQELRGSSYEQYF
many	TRBJ1-5	TRBV2	CASSWDSGSNQPQHF
-	TRBJ2-1	TRBV6-1	CASTDWQRYNEQFF
many	TRBJ2-6	TRBV12-3/TRBV12-4	CASSLMSNVLTF
-	TRBJ2-3	TRBV4-1	CASSQGPYREGRDTQYF
-	TRBJ2-7	TRBV29-1	CSVDGGGDEQYF
many	TRBJ2-7	TRBV12-3/TRBV12-4	CASSFFAGGHPLPVQYF
-	TRBJ2-1	TRBV6-2/TRBV6-3	CASSFRGSAYNEQFF
once	TRBJ2-2	TRBV5-1	CASSLAGLALNTGELFF
few	TRBJ1-1	TRBV5-1	CASSPGGQMNTEAFF
many	TRBJ2-5	TRBV19	CASSTTPVREALGTQYF
-	TRBJ2-1	TRBV10-1	CASSDRDRDNEQFF
-	TRBJ1-2	TRBV5-4	CASGEGLYGYTF
-	TRBJ1-3	TRBV2	CASSDGVGERGPSGNTIYF
many	TRBJ1-2	TRBV12-3/TRBV12-4	CATSTRTYGYTF
few	TRBJ2-7	TRBV18	CASSPKSSEGEQYF